The 17 T cell receptor beta chains given below trace back to one sample, sequenced in a study of T cells after somatic rescue of genetic block. Measured with immunoSEQ multiplex PCR; TCRdb has only the in-frame clones, and not every one. Here the sample spans roughly 92,000 clones, 80% to 90% being singletons. The sample was peripheral blood mononuclear cells (PBMCs). These TCRs come from a woman under 30.

This chain joins TRBV27 and TRBJ2-7; D gene uncertain. Trimming removed 2 bases from V and 3 bases from J, with 11 bases in between. Per germline, CDR1 MNHEY and CDR2 SMNVEV (reference sequence). The CDR3 extends over 14 amino acids. The CDR3 nucleotides read TGTGCCAGCAGTTTACCAGGTGGGTACTACGAGCAGTACTTC. It translates to CASSLPGGYYEQYF.

This chain connects TRBV25-1 to TRBJ2-7; 9 nucleotides match TRBD1. Germline loops: CDR1 MGHDK, CDR2 SYGVNS. The V segment lost 6 bases and the J segment 3 bases; nucleotides outside the gene matches: 6. The CDR3 spans 14 residues. CDR3: CASRGQGANYEQYF. CDR3 bases: TGTGCCAGCAGGGGACAGGGAGCCAACTACGAGCAGTACTTC.

The chain has TRBV5-6 and TRBJ2-7; weak D call: TRBD1 (5 bases). Trimming shortened V by 0 bases and J by 2 bases, and 9 bases separated the two germline ends. The CDR3 length is 14 residues. CDR1 is SGHDT and CDR2 is YYEEEE in the germline V gene. The CDR3 DNA follows: TGTGCCAGCAGCTTGGGACAGAGAACCTACGAGCAGTACTTC. It codes for CASSLGQRTYEQYF.

The chain has TRBV7-9 and TRBJ2-4, with 8 bases that match TRBD1. J lost 0 bases, V lost 5 bases, and 3 bases had no gene match. Germline assignment: CDR1 SEHNR and CDR2 FQNEAQ (reference sequence). The CDR3 covers 15 residues. The CDR3, as DNA: TGTGCCAGCAGCCCAGGACAGGGAGCCAAAAACATTCAGTACTTC. It translates to CASSPGQGAKNIQYF.

The chain recombines TRBV7-3 with TRBJ2-7, with D unclear. The V end was cut by 0 bases, the J end by 3 bases, with 12 bases between. CDR1 is SGHTA, CDR2 FQGTGA, per germline. This CDR3 spans 15 amino acids. CDR3 loop: CASSLTGPPGYEQYF. The CDR3 DNA is TGTGCCAGCAGCTTAACAGGGCCGCCGGGCTACGAGCAGTACTTC.

The V and J genes are TRBV7-2 and TRBJ2-1, with D perhaps TRBD2 (5 bases). V was pared by 1 base and J by 5 bases, with 12 bases between. The CDR3 consists of 15 residues. Germline CDR1 SGHTA, CDR2 FQGNSA. The CDR3 region has the DNA TGTGCCAGCAGCTTAGGACCGGCCGGGGACAATGAGCAGTTCTTC. It yields the protein CASSLGPAGDNEQFF.

V gene TRBV7-6 combines with J gene TRBJ1-2; 7 nucleotides align to TRBD1. CDR3 size: 15 residues. The germline CDR1 and CDR2 sequences are SGHVS and FNYEAQ. Trimming at V came to 2 bases and at J to 7 bases, leaving 10 bases not matched to a gene. CDR3 DNA sequence: TGTGCCAGCAGCTTACTAGGGACAGCTCTTGGTGGCTACACCTTC. Encoded protein: CASSLLGTALGGYTF.

CDR3 DNA sequence: TGTGCCAGTGGACAGAGAACCGACAATGAGCAGTTCTTC. Its protein is CASGQRTDNEQFF. The chain recombines TRBV19 with TRBJ2-1, with TRBD1 as a possible D gene (6 bases). Deletions cut 8 bases from V and 5 bases from J, with 13 bases between. The CDR3 runs 13 residues. Germline lookup yields CDR1 LNHDA and CDR2 SQIVND (reference sequence).

The chain uses TRBV19 and TRBJ2-7, with 7 nucleotides matching TRBD2. Per the germline V gene, CDR1 is LNHDA and CDR2 is SQIVND (reference sequence). The CDR3 is 17 residues long. With V trimmed by 4 bases and J by 2 bases, 14 bases remained unmatched. CDR3 amino acids: CASSSPPRAGLPYEQYF. CDR3 nucleotides: TGTGCCAGTAGTAGCCCCCCAAGGGCGGGACTACCCTACGAGCAGTACTTC. Filled out from reference TRBV19 and TRBJ2-7, the complete variable domain reads DGGITQSPKYLFRKEGQNVTLSCEQNLNHDAMYWYRQDPGQGLRLIYYSQIVNDFQKGDIAEGYSVSREKKESFPLTVTSAQKNPTAFYLCASSSPPRAGLPYEQYFGPGTRLTVT.

V and J are TRBV29-1 and TRBJ2-7, with a tentative D call TRBD2 (5 bases). V dropped 0 bases and J dropped 2 bases, with 5 bases sitting between them. CDR1 is SQVTM, CDR2 ANQGSEA, per germline. The CDR3 is 12 residues long. In nucleotides, the CDR3 is TGCAGCGTTGAAGAGGGAGCCTACGAGCAGTACTTC. Amino acids: CSVEEGAYEQYF.

The chain is built from TRBV7-9 and TRBJ2-1; 12 nucleotides align to TRBD2. Germline lookup yields CDR1 SEHNR and CDR2 FQNEAQ (reference sequence). The CDR3 consists of 15 residues. The J segment lost 7 bases and the V segment lost 1 base, leaving 2 bases of the junction unmatched. Here the CDR3 DNA reads TGTGCCAGCAGCTTAGGACTAGCGGGAGAGAATGAGCAGTTCTTC. Translating gives CASSLGLAGENEQFF.

The rearrangement uses TRBV27 and TRBJ1-5, with D maybe TRBD1 (5 bases). The CDR3 runs 15 residues. V lost 6 bases and J lost 7, with 19 bases in between. Germline V gene data show CDR1 as MNHEY and CDR2 as SMNVEV (reference sequence). The CDR3 DNA reads TGTGCCAGCAGCAGCGGGGGGGTGGTTGGGCAGCCCCAGCATTTT. Protein product: CASSSGGVVGQPQHF.

The chain links TRBV9 to TRBJ1-1, with D perhaps TRBD1 (5 bases). Trimming shortened V by 0 bases and J by 6 bases, and 12 bases separated the two germline ends. There are 14 residues in the CDR3. Per the germline V gene, CDR1 is SGDLS and CDR2 is YYNGEE. The CDR3 DNA is TGTGCCAGCAGCGTAGGAGAGGGGCTCTCTGAAGCTTTCTTT. The encoded protein is CASSVGEGLSEAFF.

V is TRBV5-1 and J is TRBJ1-1; weak D call: TRBD1 (5 bases). The CDR3 runs 17 residues. Per the germline V gene, CDR1 is SGHRS and CDR2 is YFSETQ. Trimming removed 0 bases from V and 0 bases from J, with 15 bases in between. The CDR3 spells CASSLGSGQLMNTEAFF. CDR3 nucleotide sequence: TGCGCCAGCAGCTTGGGGTCAGGGCAACTTATGAACACTGAAGCTTTCTTT.

V and J are TRBV14 and TRBJ1-1; TRBD1 matches at 11 bases. The ends lost 5 bases at V and 0 bases at J; junction bases unmatched: 11. The CDR3 length is 18 residues. From germline, CDR1 is SGHDN and CDR2 FVKESK. CDR3 residues: CASSNLRTGGALNTEAFF. The CDR3 DNA reads as TGTGCCAGCAGCAACCTTCGGACAGGGGGCGCCTTGAACACTGAAGCTTTCTTT.

V and J are TRBV27 and TRBJ2-7; D ambiguous. V shed 7 bases and J shed 2 bases, with 12 bases lying between them. This CDR3 region has 13 residues. Germline-derived CDR1 and CDR2 are MNHEY and SMNVEV (reference sequence). The CDR3 region has the DNA TGTGCCAGCAAGAAGGTAGCCACCTACGAGCAGTACTTC. Its protein product is CASKKVATYEQYF.

The chain employs TRBV11-3 and TRBJ2-3; 9 bases line up with TRBD2. V dropped 3 bases and J dropped 2; count of bases not matched to a gene: 9. The germline gives CDR1 SGHNT, CDR2 YENEEA. The CDR3 sequence is 17 residues long. CDR3 residues: CASSFLTSGRNTDTQYF. For the CDR3, the DNA is TGTGCCAGCAGCTTTTTAACTAGCGGGCGTAACACAGATACGCAGTATTTT.